These T cell receptor beta chains were read from a single sample in a study of OX40 agonist ivuxolimab in advanced cancers. Method: immunoSEQ multiplex PCR; TCRdb's copy keeps in-frame clones and lacks some. This table has roughly 32,000 clones, around 90% appearing once. The sample in question was CD4+ or CD8+ T cells sorted from blood, obtained in a trial of the OX40 agonist ivuxolimab. These receptors were taken from an adult with an advanced solid tumor such as melanoma, head and neck, liver or kidney cancer. Both conserved end residues are part of each CDR3. A D gene is named only where the DNA matches it firmly. Size is stated for part of the rows, as once, few or many counts, or as a class when the clone is expanded.

len	d_gene	v_gene	j_gene	abundance	CDR3aa	CDR3nt
17	.	TRBV28	TRBJ2-3	.	CASSDPYGSGRPDTQYF	TGTGCCAGCAGTGATCCATACGGGTCAGGGAGGCCAGATACGCAGTATTTT
12	.	TRBV30	TRBJ1-1	.	CAWSAEGTEAFF	TGTGCCTGGAGTGCCGAAGGGACTGAAGCTTTCTTT
16	.	TRBV9	TRBJ1-2	.	CASSPMPPTGFDGYTF	TGTGCCAGCAGCCCAATGCCCCCGACAGGATTCGATGGCTACACCTTC
17	TRBD1	TRBV4-2	TRBJ1-4	.	CASSQERAGQGAGKLFF	TGTGCCAGCAGCCAAGAAAGGGCGGGACAGGGGGCCGGAAAACTGTTTTTT
14	.	TRBV7-6	TRBJ1-6	.	CASSQDSFLSPLHF	TGTGCCAGCAGCCAGGACAGCTTTCTTTCACCCCTCCACTTT
12	.	TRBV29-1	TRBJ1-1	few	CSGWGREAEAFF	TGCAGCGGGTGGGGCAGGGAAGCTGAAGCTTTCTTT
14	TRBD1	TRBV7-9	TRBJ2-1	.	CASSARDRENEQFF	TGTGCCAGCAGCGCCCGGGACAGGGAAAATGAGCAGTTCTTC
14	.	TRBV7-6	TRBJ1-1	few	CASSLLESETEAFF	TGTGCCAGCAGCTTATTAGAGAGTGAAACTGAAGCTTTCTTT
15	TRBD1	TRBV13	TRBJ2-5	.	CASSLGSGGMETQYF	TGTGCCAGCAGCTTAGGGTCAGGGGGCATGGAGACCCAGTACTTC
15	TRBD1	TRBV27	TRBJ1-1	.	CASSLRTGFNTEAFF	TGTGCCAGCAGTCTCCGGACAGGGTTCAACACTGAAGCTTTCTTT
15	TRBD1	TRBV9	TRBJ2-7	.	CASSVSGTGFSEQYF	TGTGCCAGCAGCGTCTCCGGGACAGGGTTTTCGGAGCAGTACTTC
16	.	TRBV25-1	TRBJ1-2	.	CASSALSGGGNYGYTF	TGTGCCAGCAGTGCCCTATCAGGAGGAGGGAATTATGGCTACACCTTC
15	TRBD1	TRBV11-3	TRBJ2-7	.	CASSLSDRDSYEQYF	TGTGCCAGCAGCTTGTCAGACAGGGATTCCTACGAGCAGTACTTC
15	TRBD1	TRBV6-6	TRBJ2-7	once	CASRYFGQGSGEQYF	TGTGCCAGCAGATACTTTGGACAGGGTTCGGGCGAGCAGTACTTC
16	TRBD1	TRBV18	TRBJ1-1	.	CASSPPPPGGLTEAFF	TGTGCCAGCTCACCACCGCCCCCAGGGGGTCTAACTGAAGCTTTCTTT
15	TRBD1	TRBV18	TRBJ2-2	.	CASSPDRGLTGELFF	TGTGCCAGCTCACCGGACAGGGGGCTAACCGGGGAGCTGTTTTTT
13	.	TRBV19	TRBJ2-7	once	CATGATGSYEQYF	TGTGCCACTGGGGCTACGGGCTCCTACGAGCAGTACTTC
10	.	TRBV2	TRBJ1-1	few	CASSDGTTSF	TGTGCCAGCAGTGATGGTACTACTTCCTTT
14	TRBD1	TRBV4-3	TRBJ1-6	.	CASGQGTYNSPLHF	TGCGCCAGCGGACAGGGCACCTATAATTCACCCCTCCACTTT
16	TRBD1	TRBV9	TRBJ2-2	once	CASSVPQGADTGELFF	TGTGCCAGCAGCGTTCCGCAGGGGGCGGACACCGGGGAGCTGTTTTTT
14	.	TRBV7-8	TRBJ1-4	.	CASSLVHPGEKLFF	TGTGCCAGCAGCTTAGTACATCCCGGGGAAAAACTGTTTTTT
14	TRBD1	TRBV7-8	TRBJ2-7	once	CASGPGQEIYEQYF	TGTGCCAGCGGCCCGGGACAGGAAATCTACGAGCAGTACTTC
14	.	TRBV27	TRBJ1-5	few	CASSQRGLVQPQHF	TGTGCCAGCAGTCAAAGGGGACTAGTGCAGCCCCAGCATTTT
18	TRBD1	TRBV13	TRBJ1-1	.	CASSLATGQGLWNTEAFF	TGTGCCAGCAGCTTAGCTACGGGACAGGGGCTGTGGAACACTGAAGCTTTCTTT
13	TRBD1	TRBV11-2	TRBJ2-1	.	CASRVQGKDEQFF	TGTGCCAGCAGGGTACAGGGGAAAGATGAGCAGTTCTTC
14	.	TRBV9	TRBJ1-4	.	CASSGRDGHEKLFF	TGTGCCAGCAGCGGCCGGGACGGACATGAAAAACTGTTTTTT
15	TRBD1	TRBV9	TRBJ1-5	.	CASSVGDRGNQPQHF	TGTGCCAGCAGCGTAGGGGACAGGGGCAATCAGCCCCAGCATTTT
13	.	TRBV7-8	TRBJ1-1	.	CASSLLRETEAFF	TGTGCCAGCAGCTTACTGAGGGAAACTGAAGCTTTCTTT
14	.	TRBV16	TRBJ1-1	.	CASSRGHGGGEAFF	TGTGCCAGCAGCCGAGGACACGGCGGTGGGGAAGCTTTCTTT
15	.	TRBV4-3	TRBJ1-4	.	CASKDSYNEKGKLFF	TGCGCCAGTAAGGACAGCTATAATGAAAAAGGGAAACTGTTTTTT
14	TRBD2	TRBV9	TRBJ2-1	.	CASSVTSGVNEQFF	TGTGCCAGCAGCGTGACTAGCGGGGTTAATGAGCAGTTCTTC
15	.	TRBV27	TRBJ2-5	.	CASTSGGGPQETQYF	TGTGCCAGCACCTCAGGGGGGGGCCCTCAAGAGACCCAGTACTTC
15	TRBD1	TRBV6-6	TRBJ1-2	.	CASTQYDRVFYGYTF	TGTGCCAGCACCCAATACGACAGGGTATTCTATGGCTACACCTTC
14	.	TRBV7-2	TRBJ2-1	many	CASGLGPPYNEQFF	TGTGCCAGCGGTTTGGGTCCTCCCTACAATGAGCAGTTCTTC
12	.	TRBV19	TRBJ2-7	.	CASSIGRSEQYF	TGTGCCAGTAGTATAGGGAGATCAGAGCAGTACTTC
16	TRBD2	TRBV27	TRBJ2-5	.	CASSPTSGPYQETQYF	TGTGCCAGCAGTCCTACTAGCGGGCCGTACCAAGAGACCCAGTACTTC
13	TRBD1	TRBV5-4	TRBJ2-7	.	CASSVDRVYEQYF	TGTGCCAGCAGCGTGGACAGGGTGTACGAGCAGTACTTC
12	.	TRBV7-9	TRBJ2-7	.	CASSFEDHEQYF	TGTGCCAGCAGCTTCGAAGACCACGAGCAGTACTTC
11	.	TRBV7-9	TRBJ2-7	once	CATAGTYEQYF	TGTGCCACCGCGGGGACCTACGAGCAGTACTTC
19	TRBD1	TRBV12-5	TRBJ2-3	.	CASGHTGGAVTTPSDTQYF	TGTGCTAGTGGCCACACAGGGGGCGCAGTGACCACTCCCTCGGATACGCAGTATTTT
17	TRBD2	TRBV4-3	TRBJ2-3	.	CASSQDRPSGGADTQYF	TGCGCCAGCAGCCAAGACCGTCCTAGCGGGGGGGCGGATACGCAGTATTTT
15	.	TRBV4-1	TRBJ1-4	.	CASSQGRGLDEKLFF	TGCGCCAGCAGCCAAGGGAGGGGGTTGGATGAAAAACTGTTTTTT
15	.	TRBV28	TRBJ1-4	.	CASNILQGVNEKLFF	TGTGCCAGCAATATCTTACAGGGAGTTAATGAAAAACTGTTTTTT
16	.	TRBV28	TRBJ1-6	.	CASSSTGFSYNSPLHF	TGTGCCAGCAGTTCGACAGGCTTCTCCTATAATTCACCCCTCCACTTT
20	TRBD2	TRBV27	TRBJ2-2	.	CASSLSAPFLAGGPNGELFF	TGTGCCAGCAGTTTATCGGCACCATTCCTAGCGGGGGGGCCGAACGGGGAGCTGTTTTTT
15	.	TRBV7-9	TRBJ2-7	.	CASSFGTVSSYEQYF	TGTGCCAGCAGCTTTGGGACTGTCAGCTCCTACGAGCAGTACTTC